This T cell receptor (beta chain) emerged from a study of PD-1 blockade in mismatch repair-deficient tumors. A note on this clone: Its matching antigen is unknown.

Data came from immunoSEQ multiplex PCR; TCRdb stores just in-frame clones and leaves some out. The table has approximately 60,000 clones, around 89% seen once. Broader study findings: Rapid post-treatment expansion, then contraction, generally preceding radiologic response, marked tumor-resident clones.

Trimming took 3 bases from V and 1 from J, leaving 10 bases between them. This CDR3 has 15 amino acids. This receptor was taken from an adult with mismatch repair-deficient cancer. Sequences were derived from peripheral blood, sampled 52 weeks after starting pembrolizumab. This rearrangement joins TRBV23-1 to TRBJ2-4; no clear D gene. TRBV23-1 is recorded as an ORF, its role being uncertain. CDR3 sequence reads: CASSQPSGAKNIQYF. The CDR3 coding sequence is TGCGCCAGCAGTCAGCCAAGTGGGGCCAAAAACATTCAGTACTTC.